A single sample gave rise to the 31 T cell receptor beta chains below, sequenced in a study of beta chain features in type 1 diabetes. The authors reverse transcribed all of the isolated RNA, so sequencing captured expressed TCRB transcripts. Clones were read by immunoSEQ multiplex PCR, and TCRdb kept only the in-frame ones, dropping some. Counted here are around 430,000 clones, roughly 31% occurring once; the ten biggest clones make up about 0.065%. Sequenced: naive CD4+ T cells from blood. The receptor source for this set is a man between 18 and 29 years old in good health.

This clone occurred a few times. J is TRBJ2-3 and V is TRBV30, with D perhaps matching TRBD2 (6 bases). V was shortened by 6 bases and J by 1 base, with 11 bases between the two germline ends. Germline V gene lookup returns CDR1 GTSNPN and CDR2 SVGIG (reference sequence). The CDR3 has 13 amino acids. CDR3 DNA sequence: TGTGCCTGTACGATAGCGGGCACAGATACGCAGTATTTT. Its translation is CACTIAGTDTQYF.

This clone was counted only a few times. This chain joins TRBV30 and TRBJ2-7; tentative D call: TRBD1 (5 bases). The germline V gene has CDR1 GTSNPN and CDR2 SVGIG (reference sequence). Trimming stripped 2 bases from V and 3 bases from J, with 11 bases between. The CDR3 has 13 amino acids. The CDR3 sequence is CAWSPSTDYEQYF. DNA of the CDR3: TGTGCCTGGAGTCCATCGACAGACTACGAGCAGTACTTC.

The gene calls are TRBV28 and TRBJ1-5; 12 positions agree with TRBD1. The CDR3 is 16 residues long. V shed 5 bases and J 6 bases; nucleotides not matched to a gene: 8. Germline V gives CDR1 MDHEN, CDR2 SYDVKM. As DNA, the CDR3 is TGTGCCAGCAGTCCGGGACAGGGGGCGTCAGGTCAGCCCCAGCATTTT. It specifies CASSPGQGASGQPQHF.

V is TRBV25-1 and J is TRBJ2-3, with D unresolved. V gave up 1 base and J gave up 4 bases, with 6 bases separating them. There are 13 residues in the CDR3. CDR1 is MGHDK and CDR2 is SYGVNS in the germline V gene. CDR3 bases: TGTGCCAGCAGTGAATTTGGGGCAGATACGCAGTATTTT. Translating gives CASSEFGADTQYF.

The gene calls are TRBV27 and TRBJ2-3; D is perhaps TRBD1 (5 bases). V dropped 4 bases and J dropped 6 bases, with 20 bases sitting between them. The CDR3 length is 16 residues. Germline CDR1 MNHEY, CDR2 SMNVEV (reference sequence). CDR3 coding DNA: TGTGCCAGCAGTTACGCTAAGTGGGGCTTTGGGGATACGCAGTATTTT. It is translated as CASSYAKWGFGDTQYF.

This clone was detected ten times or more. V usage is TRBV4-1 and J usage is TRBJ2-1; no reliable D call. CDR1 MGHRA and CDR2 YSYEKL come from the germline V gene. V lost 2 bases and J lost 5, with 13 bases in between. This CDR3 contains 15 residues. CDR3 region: CASSQRPVLDNEQFF. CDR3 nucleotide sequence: TGCGCCAGCAGCCAACGGCCAGTGCTAGACAATGAGCAGTTCTTC.

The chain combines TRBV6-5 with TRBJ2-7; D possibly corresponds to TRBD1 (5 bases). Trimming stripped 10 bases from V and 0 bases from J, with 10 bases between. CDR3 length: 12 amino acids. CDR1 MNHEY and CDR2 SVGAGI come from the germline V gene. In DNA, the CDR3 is TGTGCCACCTCAGACAGCTCCTACGAGCAGTACTTC. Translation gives CATSDSSYEQYF.

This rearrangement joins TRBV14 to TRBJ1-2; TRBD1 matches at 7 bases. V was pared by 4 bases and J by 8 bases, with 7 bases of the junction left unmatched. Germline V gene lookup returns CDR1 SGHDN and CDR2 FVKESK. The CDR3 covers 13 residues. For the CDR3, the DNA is TGTGCCAGCAGCCCGACAGGGTGGAGGGGCTACACCTTC. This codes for CASSPTGWRGYTF.

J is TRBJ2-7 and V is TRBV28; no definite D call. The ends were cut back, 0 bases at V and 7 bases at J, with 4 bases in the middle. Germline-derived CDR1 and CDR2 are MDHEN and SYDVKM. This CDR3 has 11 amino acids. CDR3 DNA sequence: TGTGCCAGCAGTTTATGGGCAGAGCAGTACTTC. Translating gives CASSLWAEQYF.

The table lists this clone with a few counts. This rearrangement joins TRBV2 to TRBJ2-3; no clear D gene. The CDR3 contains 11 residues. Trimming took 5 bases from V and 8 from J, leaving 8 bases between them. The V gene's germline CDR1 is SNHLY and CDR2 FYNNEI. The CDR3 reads CASSTLGTQYF. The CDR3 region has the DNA TGTGCCAGCAGTACACTGGGTACGCAGTATTTT. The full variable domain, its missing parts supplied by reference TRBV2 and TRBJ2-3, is EPEVTQTPSHQVTQMGQEVILRCVPISNHLYFYWYRQILGQKVEFLVSFYNNEISEKSEIFDDQFSVERPDGSNFTLKIRSTKLEDSAMYFCASSTLGTQYFGPGTRLTVL.

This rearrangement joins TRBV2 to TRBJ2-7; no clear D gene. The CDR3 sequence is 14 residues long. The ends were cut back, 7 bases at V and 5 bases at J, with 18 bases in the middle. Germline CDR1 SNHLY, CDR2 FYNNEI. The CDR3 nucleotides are TGTGCCAGCACCCCGGACCCTCCTGGTCACGAGCAGTACTTC. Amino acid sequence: CASTPDPPGHEQYF.

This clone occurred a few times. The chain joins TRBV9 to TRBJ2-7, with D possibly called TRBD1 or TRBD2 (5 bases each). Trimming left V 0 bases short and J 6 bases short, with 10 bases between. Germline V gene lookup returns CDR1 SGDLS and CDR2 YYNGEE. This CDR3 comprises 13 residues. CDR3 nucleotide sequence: TGTGCCAGCAGCGTAGAAGCAGGGACCGAGCAGTACTTC. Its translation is CASSVEAGTEQYF.

CDR3: CASSQDSTEQFF. CDR3 nucleotides: TGTGCCAGCAGCCAAGATAGTACTGAGCAGTTCTTC. The chain recombines TRBV4-2 with TRBJ2-1; no clear D. This CDR3 has 12 residues. The V gene's germline CDR1 is LGHNA and CDR2 YNFKEQ. The V end lost 0 bases, the J end lost 9 bases, and 6 bases lay between the germline ends.

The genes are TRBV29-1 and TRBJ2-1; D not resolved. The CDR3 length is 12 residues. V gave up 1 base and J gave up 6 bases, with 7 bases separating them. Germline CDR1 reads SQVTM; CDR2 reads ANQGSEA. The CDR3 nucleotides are TGCAGCGTTGAAGGGGCGTCCAATGAGCAGTTCTTC. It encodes CSVEGASNEQFF.

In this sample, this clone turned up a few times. CDR3 DNA sequence: TGTGCCAGCAGCGTAGGAGTAGCGGGAGCGAACACCGGGGAGCTGTTTTTT. It specifies CASSVGVAGANTGELFF. The V gene is TRBV9, the J gene TRBJ2-2; 9 nucleotides line up with TRBD2. This CDR3 contains 17 residues. V trimming: 0 bases; J trimming: 0 bases; junction bases outside the gene matches: 3. Germline V gene data show CDR1 as SGDLS and CDR2 as YYNGEE. The variable domain in full, with the rest retrieved from reference TRBV9 and TRBJ2-2, is DSGVTQTPKHLITATGQRVTLRCSPRSGDLSVYWYQQSLDQGLQFLIQYYNGEERAKGNILERFSAQQFPDLHSELNLSSLELGDSALYFCASSVGVAGANTGELFFGEGSRLTVL.

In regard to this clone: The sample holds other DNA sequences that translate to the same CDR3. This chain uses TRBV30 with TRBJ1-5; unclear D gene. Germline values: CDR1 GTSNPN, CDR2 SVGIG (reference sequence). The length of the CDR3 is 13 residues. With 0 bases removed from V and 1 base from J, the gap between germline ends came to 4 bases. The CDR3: CAWSVQSNQPQHF. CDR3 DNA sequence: TGTGCCTGGAGTGTGCAAAGCAATCAGCCCCAGCATTTT.

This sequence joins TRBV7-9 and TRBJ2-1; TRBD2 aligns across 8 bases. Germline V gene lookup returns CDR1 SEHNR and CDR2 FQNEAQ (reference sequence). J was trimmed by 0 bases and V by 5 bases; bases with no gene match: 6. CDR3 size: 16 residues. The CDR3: CASSPRLAPSYNEQFF. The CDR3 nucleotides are TGTGCCAGCAGCCCGAGACTAGCGCCCTCCTACAATGAGCAGTTCTTC.

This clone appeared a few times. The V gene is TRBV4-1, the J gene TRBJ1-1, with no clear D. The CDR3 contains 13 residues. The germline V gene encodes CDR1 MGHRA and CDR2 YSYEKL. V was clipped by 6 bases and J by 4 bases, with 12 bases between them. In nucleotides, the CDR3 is TGCGCCAGCAGAACGGTAGGTGCCACTGAAGCTTTCTTT. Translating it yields CASRTVGATEAFF.

For the CDR3, the DNA is TGTGCCAGCAGCCAAGAGGCGGTGGCCTTCTTT. Its protein is CASSQEAVAFF. The V and J genes are TRBV16 and TRBJ1-1; no clear D gene. Trimming removed 2 bases at V and 14 bases at J, with 12 bases between. In germline, CDR1 is KGHSY, CDR2 FQNENV. The CDR3 extends over 11 amino acids.

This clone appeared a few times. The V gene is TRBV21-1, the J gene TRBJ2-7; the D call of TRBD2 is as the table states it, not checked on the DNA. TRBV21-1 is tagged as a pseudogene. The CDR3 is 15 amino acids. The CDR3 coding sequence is TGTGCCAGCAGCAAAGGAGACTTCAATCTCTACGAGCAGTACTTC. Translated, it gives CASSKGDFNLYEQYF.

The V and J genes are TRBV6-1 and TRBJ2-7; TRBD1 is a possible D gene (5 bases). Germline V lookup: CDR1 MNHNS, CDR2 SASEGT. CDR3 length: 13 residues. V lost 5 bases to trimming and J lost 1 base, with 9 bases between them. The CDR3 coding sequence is TGTGCCAGCAGTTCCAGGGATTCCTACGAGCAGTACTTC. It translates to CASSSRDSYEQYF.

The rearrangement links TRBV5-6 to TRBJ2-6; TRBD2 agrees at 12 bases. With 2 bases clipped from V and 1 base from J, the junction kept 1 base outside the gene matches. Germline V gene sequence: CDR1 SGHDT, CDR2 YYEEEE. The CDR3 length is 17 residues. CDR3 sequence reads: CASSFLAGGSGANVLTF. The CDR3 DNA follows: TGTGCCAGCAGCTTCCTAGCGGGAGGGTCTGGGGCCAACGTCCTGACTTTC.

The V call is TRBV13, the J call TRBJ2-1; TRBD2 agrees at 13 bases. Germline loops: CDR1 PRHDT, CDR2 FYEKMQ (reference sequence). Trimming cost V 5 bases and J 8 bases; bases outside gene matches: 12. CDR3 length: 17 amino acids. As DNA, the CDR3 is TGTGCCAGCAGCCACCGCGGAGGACTAGCGGGAGATCATGAGCAGTTCTTC. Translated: CASSHRGGLAGDHEQFF. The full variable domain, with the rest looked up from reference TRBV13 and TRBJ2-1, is AAGVIQSPRHLIKEKRETATLKCYPIPRHDTVYWYQQGPGQDPQFLISFYEKMQSDKGSIPDRFSAQQFSDYHSELNMSSLELGDSALYFCASSHRGGLAGDHEQFFGPGTRLTVL.

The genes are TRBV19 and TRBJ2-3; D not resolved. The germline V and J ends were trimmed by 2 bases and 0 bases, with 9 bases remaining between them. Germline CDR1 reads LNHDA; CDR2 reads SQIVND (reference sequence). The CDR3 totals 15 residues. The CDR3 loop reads CASSILGGSTDTQYF. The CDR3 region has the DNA TGTGCCAGTAGTATATTAGGTGGAAGCACAGATACGCAGTATTTT.

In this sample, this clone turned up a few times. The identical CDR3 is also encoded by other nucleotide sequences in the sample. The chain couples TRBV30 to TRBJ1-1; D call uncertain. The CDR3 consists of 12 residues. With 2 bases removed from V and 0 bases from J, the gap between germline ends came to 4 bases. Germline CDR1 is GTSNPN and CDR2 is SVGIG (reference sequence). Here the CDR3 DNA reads TGTGCCTGGAGTCGTGTGAACACTGAAGCTTTCTTT. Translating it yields CAWSRVNTEAFF.

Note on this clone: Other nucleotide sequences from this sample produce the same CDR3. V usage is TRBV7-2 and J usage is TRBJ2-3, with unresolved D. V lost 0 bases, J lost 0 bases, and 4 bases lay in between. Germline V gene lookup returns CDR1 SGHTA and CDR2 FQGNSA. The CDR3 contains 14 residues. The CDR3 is CASSLAASTDTQYF. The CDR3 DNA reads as TGTGCCAGCAGCTTAGCGGCAAGCACAGATACGCAGTATTTT.

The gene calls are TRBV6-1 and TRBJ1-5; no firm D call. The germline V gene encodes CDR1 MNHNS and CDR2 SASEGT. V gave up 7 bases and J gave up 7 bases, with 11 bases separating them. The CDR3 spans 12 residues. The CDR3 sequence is CASKEGRQPQHF. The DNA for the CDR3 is TGTGCCAGCAAGGAGGGTCGGCAGCCCCAGCATTTT.

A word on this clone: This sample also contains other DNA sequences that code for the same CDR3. The CDR3 nucleotides are TGCGCCAGCAGTCTAGCGAGCTCCTACAATGAGCAGTTCTTC. It translates to CASSLASSYNEQFF. The J gene is TRBJ2-1, the V gene TRBV5-1; D is perhaps TRBD2 (6 bases). CDR3 length equals 14 residues. Trimming cost V 5 bases and J 0 bases, with 9 bases left between them. CDR1 and CDR2 from the germline V gene are SGHRS and YFSETQ. Full variable domain (outside the CDR3, taken from reference TRBV5-1 and TRBJ2-1): KAGVTQTPRYLIKTRGQQVTLSCSPISGHRSVSWYQQTPGQGLQFLFEYFSETQRNKGNFPGRFSGRQFSNSRSEMNVSTLELGDSALYLCASSLASSYNEQFFGPGTRLTVL.

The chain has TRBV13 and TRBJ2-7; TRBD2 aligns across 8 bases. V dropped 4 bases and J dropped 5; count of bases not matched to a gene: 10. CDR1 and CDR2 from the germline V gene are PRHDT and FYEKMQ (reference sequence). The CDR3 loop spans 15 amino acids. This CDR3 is CASSWTQRENHEQYF. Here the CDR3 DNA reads TGTGCCAGCAGCTGGACCCAGCGGGAGAACCACGAGCAGTACTTC.

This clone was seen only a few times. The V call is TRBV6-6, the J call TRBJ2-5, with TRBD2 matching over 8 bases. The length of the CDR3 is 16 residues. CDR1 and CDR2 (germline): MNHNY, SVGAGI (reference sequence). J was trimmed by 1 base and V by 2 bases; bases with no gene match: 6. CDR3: CASSYRGGRSQETQYF. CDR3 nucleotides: TGTGCCAGCAGTTACCGAGGCGGGAGGAGCCAAGAGACCCAGTACTTC.

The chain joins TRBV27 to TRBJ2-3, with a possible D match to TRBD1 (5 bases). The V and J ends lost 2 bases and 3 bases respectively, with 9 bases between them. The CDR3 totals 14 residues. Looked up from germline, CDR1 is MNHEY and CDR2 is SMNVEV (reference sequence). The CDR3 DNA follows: TGTGCCAGCAGTTTACCAGGGAAAACAGATACGCAGTATTTT. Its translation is CASSLPGKTDTQYF.